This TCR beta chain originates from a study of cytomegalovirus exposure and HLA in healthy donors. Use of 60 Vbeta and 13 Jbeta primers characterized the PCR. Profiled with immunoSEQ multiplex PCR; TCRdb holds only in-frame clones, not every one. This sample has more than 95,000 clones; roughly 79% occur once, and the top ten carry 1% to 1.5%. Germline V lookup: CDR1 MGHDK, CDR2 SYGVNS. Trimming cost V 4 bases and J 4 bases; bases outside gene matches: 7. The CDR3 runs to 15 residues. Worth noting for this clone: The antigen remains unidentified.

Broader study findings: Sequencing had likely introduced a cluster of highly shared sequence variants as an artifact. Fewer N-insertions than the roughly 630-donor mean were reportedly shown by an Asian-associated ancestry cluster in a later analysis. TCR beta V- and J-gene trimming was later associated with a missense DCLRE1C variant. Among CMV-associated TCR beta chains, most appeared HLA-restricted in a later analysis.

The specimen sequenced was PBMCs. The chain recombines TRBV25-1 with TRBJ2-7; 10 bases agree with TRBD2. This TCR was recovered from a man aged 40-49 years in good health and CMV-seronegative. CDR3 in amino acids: CASSGRTSGNYEQYF. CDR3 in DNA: TGTGCCAGCAGTGGCCGGACTAGCGGTAATTACGAGCAGTACTTC.